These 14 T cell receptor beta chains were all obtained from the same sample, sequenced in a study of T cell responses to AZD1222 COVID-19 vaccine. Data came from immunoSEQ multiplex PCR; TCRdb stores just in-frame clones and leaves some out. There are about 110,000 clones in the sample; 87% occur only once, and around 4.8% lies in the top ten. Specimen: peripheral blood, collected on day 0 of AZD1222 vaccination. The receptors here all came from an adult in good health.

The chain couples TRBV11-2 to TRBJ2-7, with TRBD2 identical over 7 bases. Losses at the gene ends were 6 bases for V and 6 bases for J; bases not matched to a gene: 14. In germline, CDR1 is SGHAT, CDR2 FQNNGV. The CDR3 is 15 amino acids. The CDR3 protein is CASSQLAGGAGEQYF. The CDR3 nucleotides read TGTGCCAGCAGTCAGTTAGCGGGTGGGGCGGGCGAGCAGTACTTC.

This chain's CDR3 is CASSAPAGTSGGPTYEQYF. DNA of the CDR3: TGTGCCAGCAGTGCCCCGGCCGGGACTAGCGGGGGGCCAACCTACGAGCAGTACTTC. The V call is TRBV28, the J call TRBJ2-7, with 15 bases lining up with TRBD2. The V segment lost 5 bases and the J segment 2 bases; nucleotides outside the gene matches: 13. The CDR3 length is 19 residues. Per germline, CDR1 MDHEN and CDR2 SYDVKM.

Written as DNA, the CDR3 is TGTGCCAGCAGCCAGACGACAGGGGCTAATGAAAAACTGTTTTTT. This codes for CASSQTTGANEKLFF. The gene calls are TRBV4-2 and TRBJ1-4, with 8 bases identical to TRBD1. Per germline, CDR1 LGHNA and CDR2 YNFKEQ. The CDR3 runs to 15 residues. Trimming removed 3 bases from V and 3 bases from J; junction bases left unmatched: 3.

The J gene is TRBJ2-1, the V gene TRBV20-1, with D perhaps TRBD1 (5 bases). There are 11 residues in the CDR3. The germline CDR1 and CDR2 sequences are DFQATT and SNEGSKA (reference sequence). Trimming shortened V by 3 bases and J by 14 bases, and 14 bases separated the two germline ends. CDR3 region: CSASLAGIEFF. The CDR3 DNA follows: TGCAGTGCTAGCTTGGCAGGGATTGAGTTCTTC.

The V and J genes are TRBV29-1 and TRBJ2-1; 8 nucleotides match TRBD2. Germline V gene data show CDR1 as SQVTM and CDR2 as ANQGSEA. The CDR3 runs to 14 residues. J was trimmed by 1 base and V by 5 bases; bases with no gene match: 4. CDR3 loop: CSVLERESYNEQFF. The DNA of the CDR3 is TGCAGCGTTCTTGAGCGGGAGTCCTACAATGAGCAGTTCTTC.

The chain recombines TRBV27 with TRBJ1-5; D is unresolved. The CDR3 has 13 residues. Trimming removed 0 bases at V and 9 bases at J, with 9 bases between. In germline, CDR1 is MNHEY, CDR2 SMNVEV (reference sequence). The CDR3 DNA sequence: TGTGCCAGCAGTTTATCGTACGCCCGGCCCCAGCATTTT. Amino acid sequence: CASSLSYARPQHF.

CDR3 sequence: CASSRGRINYGYTF. The CDR3 nucleotides read TGTGCCAGCAGCAGGGGACGGATTAACTATGGCTACACCTTC. This chain uses TRBV13 with TRBJ1-2, with D perhaps matching TRBD1 (5 bases). The V gene lost 5 bases and the J gene lost 1 base, with 11 bases spanning the gap. The CDR3 is 14 residues long. Germline values: CDR1 PRHDT, CDR2 FYEKMQ (reference sequence). Full variable domain (remainder filled in from reference TRBV13 and TRBJ1-2): AAGVIQSPRHLIKEKRETATLKCYPIPRHDTVYWYQQGPGQDPQFLISFYEKMQSDKGSIPDRFSAQQFSDYHSELNMSSLELGDSALYFCASSRGRINYGYTFGSGTRLTVV.

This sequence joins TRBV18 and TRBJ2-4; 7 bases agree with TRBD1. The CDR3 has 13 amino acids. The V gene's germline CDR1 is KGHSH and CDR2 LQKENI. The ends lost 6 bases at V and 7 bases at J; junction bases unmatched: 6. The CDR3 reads CASSHSTGNIQYF. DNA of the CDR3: TGTGCCAGCTCCCACTCGACAGGGAACATTCAGTACTTC.

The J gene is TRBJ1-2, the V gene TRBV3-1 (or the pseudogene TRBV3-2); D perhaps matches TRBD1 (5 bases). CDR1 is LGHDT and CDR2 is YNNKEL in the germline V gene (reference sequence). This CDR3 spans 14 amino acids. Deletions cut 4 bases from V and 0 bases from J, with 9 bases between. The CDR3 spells CASSPGTANYGYTF. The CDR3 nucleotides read TGTGCCAGCAGCCCTGGGACGGCTAACTATGGCTACACCTTC.

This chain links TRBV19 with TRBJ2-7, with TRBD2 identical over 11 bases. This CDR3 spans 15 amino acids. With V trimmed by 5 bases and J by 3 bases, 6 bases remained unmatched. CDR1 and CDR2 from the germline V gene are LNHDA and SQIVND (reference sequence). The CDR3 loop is CASSGETSGGYEQYF. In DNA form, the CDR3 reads TGTGCCAGTAGTGGGGAAACTAGCGGGGGCTACGAGCAGTACTTC.

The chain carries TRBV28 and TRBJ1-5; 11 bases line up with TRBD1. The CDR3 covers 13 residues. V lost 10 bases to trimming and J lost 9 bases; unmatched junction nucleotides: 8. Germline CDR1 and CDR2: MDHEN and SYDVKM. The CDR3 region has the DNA TGTGCCACCAGGGACAGGGGGTCTCGGCCCCAGCATTTT. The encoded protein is CATRDRGSRPQHF.

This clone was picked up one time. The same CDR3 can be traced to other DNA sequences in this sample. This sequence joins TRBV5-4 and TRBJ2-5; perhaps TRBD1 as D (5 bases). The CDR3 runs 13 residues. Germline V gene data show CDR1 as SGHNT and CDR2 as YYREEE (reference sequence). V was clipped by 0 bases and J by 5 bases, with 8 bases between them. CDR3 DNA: TGTGCCAGCAGCTTGGGGGGCGAGGAGACCCAGTACTTC. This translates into CASSLGGEETQYF.

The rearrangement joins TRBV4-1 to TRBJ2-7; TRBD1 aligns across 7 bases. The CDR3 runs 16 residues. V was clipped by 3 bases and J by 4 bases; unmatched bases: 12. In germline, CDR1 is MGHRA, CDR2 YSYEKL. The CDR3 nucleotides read TGCGCCAGCAGCCAGGACCCGACAGGGAGAGGGTACGAGCAGTACTTC. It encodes CASSQDPTGRGYEQYF.

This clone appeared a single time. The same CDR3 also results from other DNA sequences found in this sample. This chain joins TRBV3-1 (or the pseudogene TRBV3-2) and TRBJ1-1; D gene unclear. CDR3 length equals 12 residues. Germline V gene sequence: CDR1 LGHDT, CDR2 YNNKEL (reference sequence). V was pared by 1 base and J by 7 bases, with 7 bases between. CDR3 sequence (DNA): TGTGCCAGCAGCCAAGGAGAGGGTGAAGCTTTCTTT. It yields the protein CASSQGEGEAFF.